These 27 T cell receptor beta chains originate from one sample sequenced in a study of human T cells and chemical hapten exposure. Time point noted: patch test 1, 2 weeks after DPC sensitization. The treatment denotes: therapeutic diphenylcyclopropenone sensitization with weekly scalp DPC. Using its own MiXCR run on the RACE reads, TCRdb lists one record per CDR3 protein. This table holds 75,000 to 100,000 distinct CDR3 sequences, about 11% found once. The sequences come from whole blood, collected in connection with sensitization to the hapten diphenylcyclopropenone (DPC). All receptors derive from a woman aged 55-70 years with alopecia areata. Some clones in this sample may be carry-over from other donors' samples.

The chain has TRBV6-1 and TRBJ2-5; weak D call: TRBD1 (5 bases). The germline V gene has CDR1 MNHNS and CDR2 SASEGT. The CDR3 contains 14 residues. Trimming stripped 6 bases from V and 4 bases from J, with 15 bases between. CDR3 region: CASSLSRVSETQYF. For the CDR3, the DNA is TGTGCCAGCAGCCTCAGCAGGGTCTCAGAGACCCAGTACTTC.

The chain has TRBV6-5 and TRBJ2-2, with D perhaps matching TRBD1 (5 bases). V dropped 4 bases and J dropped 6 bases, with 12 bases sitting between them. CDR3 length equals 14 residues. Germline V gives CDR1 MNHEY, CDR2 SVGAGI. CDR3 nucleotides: TGTGCCAGCAGTTCGTCAGGGATTCCCGGGGAGCTGTTTTTT. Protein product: CASSSSGIPGELFF.

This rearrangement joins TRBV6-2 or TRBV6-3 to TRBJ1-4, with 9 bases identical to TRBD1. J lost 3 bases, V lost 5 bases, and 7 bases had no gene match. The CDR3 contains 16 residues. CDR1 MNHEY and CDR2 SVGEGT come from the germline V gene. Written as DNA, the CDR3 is TGTGCCAGCAGTCGGGACAGGGCCGAAGCTAATGAAAAACTGTTTTTT. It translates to CASSRDRAEANEKLFF.

This chain's CDR3 is CAISEGTEKLFF. CDR3 nucleotide sequence: TGTGCCATCAGTGAGGGGACAGAAAAACTGTTTTTT. The J gene is TRBJ1-4, the V gene TRBV10-3; tentative D call: TRBD1 (6 bases). With 2 bases removed from V and 8 bases from J, the gap between germline ends came to 6 bases. The CDR3 spans 12 residues. Germline lookup yields CDR1 ENHRY and CDR2 SYGVKD.

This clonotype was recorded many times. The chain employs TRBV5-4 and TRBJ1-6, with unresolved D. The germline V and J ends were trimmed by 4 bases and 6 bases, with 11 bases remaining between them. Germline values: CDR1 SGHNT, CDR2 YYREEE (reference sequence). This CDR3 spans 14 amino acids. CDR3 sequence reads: CASSDTVLNSPLHF. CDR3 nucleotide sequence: TGTGCCAGCAGCGATACGGTCCTTAATTCACCCCTCCACTTT.

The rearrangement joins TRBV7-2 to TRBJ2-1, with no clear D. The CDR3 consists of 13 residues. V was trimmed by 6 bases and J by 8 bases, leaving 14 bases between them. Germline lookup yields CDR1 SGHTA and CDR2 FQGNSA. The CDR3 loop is CASSWLSSHEQFF. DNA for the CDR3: TGTGCCAGCAGTTGGCTTAGTTCTCATGAGCAGTTCTTC. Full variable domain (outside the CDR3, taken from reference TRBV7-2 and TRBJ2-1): GAGVSQSPSNKVTEKGKDVELRCDPISGHTALYWYRQSLGQGLEFLIYFQGNSAPDKSGLPSDRFSAERTGGSVSTLTIQRTQQEDSAVYLCASSWLSSHEQFFGPGTRLTVL.

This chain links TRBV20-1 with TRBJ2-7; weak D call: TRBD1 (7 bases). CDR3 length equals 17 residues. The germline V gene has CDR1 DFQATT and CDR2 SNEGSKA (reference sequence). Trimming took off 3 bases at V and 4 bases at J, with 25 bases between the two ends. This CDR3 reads CSASERRDSGMRYEQYF. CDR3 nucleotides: TGCAGTGCTAGCGAAAGGAGGGACAGCGGAATGCGTTACGAGCAGTACTTC.

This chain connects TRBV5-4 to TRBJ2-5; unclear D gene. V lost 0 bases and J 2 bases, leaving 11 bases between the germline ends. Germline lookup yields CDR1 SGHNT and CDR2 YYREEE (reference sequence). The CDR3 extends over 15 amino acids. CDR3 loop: CASSLGRNGQETQYF. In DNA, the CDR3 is TGTGCCAGCAGCTTGGGCAGAAATGGACAAGAGACCCAGTACTTC.

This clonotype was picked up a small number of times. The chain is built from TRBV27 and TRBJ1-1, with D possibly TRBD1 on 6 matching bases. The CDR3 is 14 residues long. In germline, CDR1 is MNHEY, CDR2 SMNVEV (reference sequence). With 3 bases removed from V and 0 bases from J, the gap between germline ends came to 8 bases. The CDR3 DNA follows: TGTGCCAGCAGTTTGACAGGTCTGAACACTGAAGCTTTCTTT. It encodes CASSLTGLNTEAFF.

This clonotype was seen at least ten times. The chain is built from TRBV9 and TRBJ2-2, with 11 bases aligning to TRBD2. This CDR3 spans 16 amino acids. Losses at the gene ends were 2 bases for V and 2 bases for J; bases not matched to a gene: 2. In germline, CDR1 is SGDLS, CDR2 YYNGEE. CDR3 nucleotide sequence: TGTGCCAGCAGCGTCGGGACTAGCGGAAACACCGGGGAGCTGTTTTTT. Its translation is CASSVGTSGNTGELFF.

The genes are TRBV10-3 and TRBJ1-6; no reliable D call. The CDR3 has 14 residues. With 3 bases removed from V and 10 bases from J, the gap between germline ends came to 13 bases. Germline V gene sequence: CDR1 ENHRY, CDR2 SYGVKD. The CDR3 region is CAISDAGSRSPLHF. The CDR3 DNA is TGTGCCATCAGTGATGCGGGGAGTCGGTCACCCCTCCACTTT.

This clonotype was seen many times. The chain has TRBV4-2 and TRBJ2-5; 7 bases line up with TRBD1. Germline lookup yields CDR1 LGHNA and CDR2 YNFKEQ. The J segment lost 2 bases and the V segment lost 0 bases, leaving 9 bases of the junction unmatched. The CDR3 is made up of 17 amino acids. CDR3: CASSQDLGGTAQETQYF. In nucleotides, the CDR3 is TGTGCCAGCAGCCAAGATTTAGGGGGCACAGCTCAAGAGACCCAGTACTTC.

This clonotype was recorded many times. The DNA for the CDR3 is TGTGCCAGCAGCTCAGGCCGAATCGAGACCCAGTACTTC. This sequence encodes CASSSGRIETQYF. V and J are TRBV5-5 and TRBJ2-5; unclear D gene. Trimming pared 3 bases from V and 5 bases from J, leaving 11 bases between. The germline gives CDR1 SGHKS, CDR2 YYEKEE (reference sequence). The CDR3 runs to 13 residues. Using reference TRBV5-5 and TRBJ2-5 for the parts outside the CDR3, the full variable domain is DAGVTQSPTHLIKTRGQQVTLRCSPISGHKSVSWYQQVLGQGPQFIFQYYEKEERGRGNFPDRFSARQFPNYSSELNVNALLLGDSALYLCASSSGRIETQYFGPGTRLLVL.

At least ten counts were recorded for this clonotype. The CDR3 region has the DNA TGTGCCAGCTCACCTGGGACAGTTTCCTACGAGCAGTACTTC. This gives the protein CASSPGTVSYEQYF. The V gene is TRBV18, the J gene TRBJ2-7; 7 nucleotides agree with TRBD1. The CDR3 is 14 residues long. The germline CDR1 and CDR2 sequences are KGHSH and LQKENI. The ends lost 3 bases at V and 1 base at J; junction bases unmatched: 3. The full variable domain, rest sourced from reference TRBV18 and TRBJ2-7, is NAGVMQNPRHLVRRRGQEARLRCSPMKGHSHVYWYRQLPEEGLKFMVYLQKENIIDESGMPKERFSAEFPKEGPSILRIQQVVRGDSAAYFCASSPGTVSYEQYFGPGTRLTVT.

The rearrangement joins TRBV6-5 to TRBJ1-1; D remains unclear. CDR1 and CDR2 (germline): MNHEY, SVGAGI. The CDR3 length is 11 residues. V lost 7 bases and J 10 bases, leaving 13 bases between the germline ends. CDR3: CASISPSRAFF. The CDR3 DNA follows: TGTGCCAGCATCTCGCCCTCTAGAGCTTTCTTT.

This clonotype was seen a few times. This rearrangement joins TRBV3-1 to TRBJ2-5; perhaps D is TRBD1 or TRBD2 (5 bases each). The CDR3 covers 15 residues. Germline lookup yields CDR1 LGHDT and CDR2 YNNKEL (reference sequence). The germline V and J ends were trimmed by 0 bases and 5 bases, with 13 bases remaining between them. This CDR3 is CASSQDLAGTETQYF. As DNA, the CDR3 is TGTGCCAGCAGCCAAGATCTCGCAGGGACGGAGACCCAGTACTTC.

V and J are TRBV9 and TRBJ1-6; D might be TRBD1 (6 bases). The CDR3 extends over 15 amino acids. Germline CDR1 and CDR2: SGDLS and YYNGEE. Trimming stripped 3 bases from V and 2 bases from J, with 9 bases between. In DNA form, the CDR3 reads TGTGCCAGCAGCGACACAGGGACCTATAATTCACCCCTCCACTTT. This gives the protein CASSDTGTYNSPLHF. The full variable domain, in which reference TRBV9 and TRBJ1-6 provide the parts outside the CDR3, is DSGVTQTPKHLITATGQRVTLRCSPRSGDLSVYWYQQSLDQGLQFLIQYYNGEERAKGNILERFSAQQFPDLHSELNLSSLELGDSALYFCASSDTGTYNSPLHFGNGTRLTVT.

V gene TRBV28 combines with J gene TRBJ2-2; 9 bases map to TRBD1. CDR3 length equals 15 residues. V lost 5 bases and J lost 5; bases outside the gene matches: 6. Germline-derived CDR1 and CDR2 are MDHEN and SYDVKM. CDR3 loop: CASSGGQGETGELFF. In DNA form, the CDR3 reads TGTGCCAGCAGTGGGGGACAGGGAGAAACCGGGGAGCTGTTTTTT.

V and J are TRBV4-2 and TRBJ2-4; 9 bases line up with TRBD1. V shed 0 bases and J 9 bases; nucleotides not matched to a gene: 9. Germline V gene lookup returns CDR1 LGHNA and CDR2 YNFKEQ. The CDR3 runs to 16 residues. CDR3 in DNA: TGTGCCAGCAGCCAAGATTGGGACAGGGAGGGTGGCATTCAGTACTTC. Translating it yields CASSQDWDREGGIQYF.

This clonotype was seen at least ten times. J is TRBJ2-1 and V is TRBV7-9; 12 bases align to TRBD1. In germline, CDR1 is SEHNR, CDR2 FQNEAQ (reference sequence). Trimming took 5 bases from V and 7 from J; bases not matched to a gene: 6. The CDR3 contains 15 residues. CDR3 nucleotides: TGTGCCAGCAGCCCCGGGACAGGGGGCTTTAATGAGCAGTTCTTC. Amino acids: CASSPGTGGFNEQFF.

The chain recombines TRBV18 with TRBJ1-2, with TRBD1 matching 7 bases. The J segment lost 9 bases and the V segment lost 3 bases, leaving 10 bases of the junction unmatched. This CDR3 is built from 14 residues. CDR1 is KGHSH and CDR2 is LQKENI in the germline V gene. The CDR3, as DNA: TGTGCCAGCTCACCCCCGGGACAGAGTCAAAGCTACACCTTC. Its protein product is CASSPPGQSQSYTF.

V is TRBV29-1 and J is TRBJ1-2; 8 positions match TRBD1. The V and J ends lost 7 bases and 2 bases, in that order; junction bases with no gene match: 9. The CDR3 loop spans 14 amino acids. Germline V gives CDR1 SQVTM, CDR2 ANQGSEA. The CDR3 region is CSARDRRVNYGYTF. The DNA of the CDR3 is TGCAGCGCCCGGGACAGGAGAGTAAACTATGGCTACACCTTC.

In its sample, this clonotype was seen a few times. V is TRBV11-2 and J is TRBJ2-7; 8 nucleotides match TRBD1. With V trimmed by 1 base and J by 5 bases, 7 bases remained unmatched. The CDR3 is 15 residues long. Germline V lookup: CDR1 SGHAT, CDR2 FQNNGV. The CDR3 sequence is CASSLGRTGIDEQYF. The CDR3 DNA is TGTGCCAGCAGCTTAGGGCGGACAGGGATCGACGAGCAGTACTTC.

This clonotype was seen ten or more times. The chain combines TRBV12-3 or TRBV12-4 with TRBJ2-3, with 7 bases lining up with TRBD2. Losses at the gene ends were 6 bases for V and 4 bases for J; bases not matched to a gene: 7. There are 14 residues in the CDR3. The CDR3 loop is CASSPMGGADTQYF. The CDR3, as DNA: TGTGCCAGCAGCCCCATGGGGGGGGCAGATACGCAGTATTTT.

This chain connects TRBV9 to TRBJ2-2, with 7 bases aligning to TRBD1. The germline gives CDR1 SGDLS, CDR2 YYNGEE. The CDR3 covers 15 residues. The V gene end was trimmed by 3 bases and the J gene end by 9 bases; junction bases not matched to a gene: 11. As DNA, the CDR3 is TGTGCCAGCAGCGCACCCGGGACAGTCCACCGGGAGCTGTTTTTT. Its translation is CASSAPGTVHRELFF. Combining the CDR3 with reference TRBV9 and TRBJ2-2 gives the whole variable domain DSGVTQTPKHLITATGQRVTLRCSPRSGDLSVYWYQQSLDQGLQFLIQYYNGEERAKGNILERFSAQQFPDLHSELNLSSLELGDSALYFCASSAPGTVHRELFFGEGSRLTVL.

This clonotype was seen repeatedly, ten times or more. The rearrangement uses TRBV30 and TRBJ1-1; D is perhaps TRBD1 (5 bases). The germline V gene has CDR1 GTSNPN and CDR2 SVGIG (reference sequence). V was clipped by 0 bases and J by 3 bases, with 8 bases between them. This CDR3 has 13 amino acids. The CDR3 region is CAWSVGEDTEAFF. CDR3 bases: TGTGCCTGGAGTGTAGGGGAGGACACTGAAGCTTTCTTT.

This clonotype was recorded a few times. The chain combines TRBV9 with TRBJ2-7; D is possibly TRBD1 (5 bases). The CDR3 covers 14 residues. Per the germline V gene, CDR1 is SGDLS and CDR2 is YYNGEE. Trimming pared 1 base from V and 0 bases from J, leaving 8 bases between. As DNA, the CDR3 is TGTGCCAGCAGCGTACAGGGAAACTCCTACGAGCAGTACTTC. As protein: CASSVQGNSYEQYF.